The 29 T cell receptor beta chains listed next were all sequenced from one sample in a study of T-cell reconstitution after alpha-beta-depleted transplantation in children. This sample's TCRbeta library carried unique molecular identifier barcodes. Via MiXCR, TCRdb re-called the PCR reads, giving one row per CDR3 protein. Among some 78,000 distinct CDR3 sequences listed, less than 15% were seen once. This sample comprised PBMCs, mostly from graft donor cells, obtained 180 days after TCRalphabeta/CD19-depleted stem cell transplant. The source of these receptors is a male patient aged 2 to 9 who had a stem cell transplant for acute lymphoblastic leukemia, so the T cells may come from the graft donor.

In this sample, this clonotype turned up a few times. V gene TRBV7-3 combines with J gene TRBJ1-2; D remains ambiguous. The V and J ends lost 5 bases and 2 bases respectively, with 9 bases between them. The CDR3 length is 13 residues. Germline CDR1 is SGHTA and CDR2 is FQGTGA. For the CDR3, the DNA is TGTGCCAGCAGCCTAAACGGGAACTATGGCTACACCTTC. The encoded protein is CASSLNGNYGYTF.

This clonotype occurred many times. This chain uses TRBV6-5 with TRBJ1-2; 7 bases line up with TRBD1. The junction had 8 bases not matched to a gene; V was cut back by 2 bases and J by 8 bases. Per the germline V gene, CDR1 is MNHEY and CDR2 is SVGAGI. This CDR3 is 14 amino acids long. The CDR3 DNA follows: TGTGCCAGCAGTTACGCCGACAGGGCGGGCGGCTACACCTTC. Translation gives CASSYADRAGGYTF.

This clonotype was observed at least ten times. V is TRBV12-3 or TRBV12-4 and J is TRBJ1-5; no clear D. The CDR3 extends over 16 amino acids. The ends were cut back, 6 bases at V and 0 bases at J, with 15 bases in the middle. The CDR3 is CASSGVGVFSNQPQHF. CDR3 bases: TGTGCCAGCAGCGGGGTTGGGGTCTTTAGCAATCAGCCCCAGCATTTT.

This clonotype was observed a few times. This rearrangement joins TRBV28 to TRBJ2-7; perhaps TRBD1 as D (6 bases). V lost 5 bases, J lost 5 bases, and 13 bases lay in between. CDR3 size: 13 residues. Germline V gene lookup returns CDR1 MDHEN and CDR2 SYDVKM. Here the CDR3 reads CASSLPGEHEQYF. The CDR3 DNA is TGTGCCAGCAGTCTACCAGGGGAACACGAGCAGTACTTC.

This clonotype was observed a handful of times. The rearrangement links TRBV5-1 to TRBJ2-5, with TRBD1 matching over 7 bases. This CDR3 comprises 14 residues. V gave up 3 bases and J gave up 1 base; unmatched junction bases: 3. Germline assignment: CDR1 SGHRS and CDR2 YFSETQ. In DNA form, the CDR3 reads TGCGCCAGCAGCTCACGGACAGGCCAAGAGACCCAGTACTTC. This translates into CASSSRTGQETQYF.

The J gene is TRBJ2-7, the V gene TRBV6-5; 7 bases map to TRBD2. The junction had 7 bases not matched to a gene; V was cut back by 2 bases and J by 3 bases. This CDR3 region has 15 residues. Per the germline V gene, CDR1 is MNHEY and CDR2 is SVGAGI. The CDR3 reads CASSYLRSGGYEQYF. In nucleotides, the CDR3 is TGTGCCAGCAGTTACCTTCGGTCGGGGGGCTACGAGCAGTACTTC.

There are a few counts of this clonotype. The chain carries TRBV5-1 and TRBJ2-2; no definite D call. Trimming took off 0 bases at V and 7 bases at J, with 7 bases between the two ends. This CDR3 region has 13 residues. Germline V gene data show CDR1 as SGHRS and CDR2 as YFSETQ. The CDR3 here is CASSLGAVGELFF. CDR3 nucleotides: TGCGCCAGCAGCTTGGGAGCAGTCGGGGAGCTGTTTTTT.

This clonotype was detected only a few times. The rearrangement joins TRBV6-5 to TRBJ2-7; D gene unclear. This CDR3 has 15 residues. V was pared by 6 bases and J by 1 base, with 16 bases between. Germline CDR1 is MNHEY and CDR2 is SVGAGI. The CDR3 DNA follows: TGTGCCAGCAGCTTAACCGTGCCTGGGTCCTACGAGCAGTACTTC. Amino acid sequence: CASSLTVPGSYEQYF.

This clonotype was detected many times. This chain joins TRBV10-3 and TRBJ2-3; a possible D gene is TRBD1 (5 bases). Germline V gene data show CDR1 as ENHRY and CDR2 as SYGVKD. CDR3 length: 14 residues. Trimming cost V 11 bases and J 0 bases, with 15 bases left between them. CDR3 nucleotide sequence: TGTGCCGCGGCCCGTGGGGCGAGCACAGATACGCAGTATTTT. Its protein product is CAAARGASTDTQYF.

This clonotype showed up just a few times. The chain combines TRBV20-1 with TRBJ2-3; possibly TRBD1 or TRBD2 for D (5 bases each). CDR1 and CDR2 from the germline V gene are DFQATT and SNEGSKA (reference sequence). V was shortened by 5 bases and J by 2 bases, with 8 bases between the two germline ends. There are 12 residues in the CDR3. The CDR3 here is CSAGGDTDTQYF. The CDR3 DNA is TGCAGTGCTGGGGGAGACACAGATACGCAGTATTTT.

This clonotype was counted between two and nine times. The chain employs TRBV7-2 and TRBJ2-7, with TRBD1 identical over 8 bases. Losses at the gene ends were 5 bases for V and 7 bases for J; bases not matched to a gene: 10. The CDR3 sequence is 14 residues long. The germline gives CDR1 SGHTA, CDR2 FQGNSA. The CDR3 spells CASSLQGASGEQYF. In DNA form, the CDR3 reads TGTGCCAGCAGCCTCCAGGGGGCTAGTGGAGAGCAGTACTTC.

This clonotype was recorded at least ten times. The chain links TRBV15 to TRBJ2-7, with TRBD1 matching 7 bases. The germline CDR1 and CDR2 sequences are LNHNV and YYDKDF (reference sequence). This CDR3 contains 16 residues. J lost 0 bases, V lost 1 base, and 6 bases had no gene match. The CDR3 nucleotides read TGTGCCACCAGCAGAGGCCGGGACAGAAGCTCCTACGAGCAGTACTTC. The encoded protein is CATSRGRDRSSYEQYF.

The chain couples TRBV4-3 to TRBJ1-5, with D hard to call. The CDR3 runs to 13 residues. Germline values: CDR1 LGHNA, CDR2 YSLEER. V was cut by 2 bases and J by 7 bases, with 9 bases left in between. CDR3 residues: CASSQQGYQPQHF. CDR3 coding DNA: TGCGCCAGCAGCCAACAAGGTTACCAGCCCCAGCATTTT.

The J gene is TRBJ2-1, the V gene TRBV6-2 or TRBV6-3, with unresolved D. The CDR3 totals 14 residues. V was clipped by 8 bases and J by 6 bases, with 17 bases between them. Germline V gene lookup returns CDR1 MNHEY and CDR2 SVGEGT. CDR3 coding DNA: TGTGCCAGCGAACTCGACTCGTTCGGCAATGAGCAGTTCTTC. This sequence encodes CASELDSFGNEQFF.

This clonotype occurred a few times. The rearrangement joins TRBV28 to TRBJ2-6; D perhaps matches TRBD2 (6 bases). Trimming took 2 bases from V and 1 from J, leaving 15 bases between them. The V gene's germline CDR1 is MDHEN and CDR2 SYDVKM. This CDR3 contains 18 residues. The CDR3 DNA reads TGTGCCAGCAGTTTAGCCGGGAGACAGTGGTCTGGGGCCAACGTCCTGACTTTC. Translated: CASSLAGRQWSGANVLTF.

As DNA, the CDR3 is TGCGCCAGCAGCCCTCGGTGGGGGACTACCTACAATGAGCAGTTCTTC. Protein: CASSPRWGTTYNEQFF. The chain combines TRBV5-1 with TRBJ2-1; 7 bases map to TRBD2. The CDR3 runs to 16 residues. Germline V gene data show CDR1 as SGHRS and CDR2 as YFSETQ. V shed 4 bases and J 2 bases; nucleotides not matched to a gene: 9.

This clonotype was counted only a few times. The chain is built from TRBV20-1 and TRBJ2-1; TRBD1 agrees at 7 bases. Losses at the gene ends were 0 bases for V and 7 bases for J; bases not matched to a gene: 12. The CDR3 extends over 16 amino acids. Looked up from germline, CDR1 is DFQATT and CDR2 is SNEGSKA (reference sequence). The CDR3, as DNA: TGCAGTGCTAGAGATCTAAGGGGGCGCAGGTATAATGAGCAGTTCTTC. Its protein is CSARDLRGRRYNEQFF.

V is TRBV5-1 and J is TRBJ2-7, with 10 bases lining up with TRBD1. The V gene's germline CDR1 is SGHRS and CDR2 YFSETQ. V lost 0 bases, J lost 3 bases, and 3 bases stayed unmatched. The length of the CDR3 is 15 residues. The CDR3 nucleotides read TGCGCCAGCAGCTTGGTCGGGACAGGGGTCTACGAGCAGTACTTC. Its protein product is CASSLVGTGVYEQYF.

This clonotype has ten or more counts. This rearrangement joins TRBV12-3 or TRBV12-4 to TRBJ2-7, with D uncertain. The CDR3 has 12 residues. Trimming pared 7 bases from V and 3 bases from J, leaving 10 bases between. CDR3 nucleotide sequence: TGTGCCAGCACGGACCGAGGCTACGAGCAGTACTTC. It yields the protein CASTDRGYEQYF.

The V and J genes are TRBV20-1 and TRBJ2-3; 8 bases line up with TRBD2. This CDR3 has 15 amino acids. The germline V gene encodes CDR1 DFQATT and CDR2 SNEGSKA (reference sequence). With V trimmed by 1 base and J by 0 bases, 3 bases remained unmatched. The CDR3 here is CSARVASGSTDTQYF. In nucleotides, the CDR3 is TGCAGTGCTAGAGTGGCTAGCGGGAGCACAGATACGCAGTATTTT.

This clonotype was counted a few times. CDR3 sequence: CASSLRSGPGGYTF. CDR3 DNA: TGTGCCAGCAGCTTACGTTCAGGTCCAGGGGGCTACACCTTC. The rearrangement joins TRBV7-2 to TRBJ1-2, with D maybe TRBD1 (5 bases). Trimming shortened V by 2 bases and J by 8 bases, and 15 bases separated the two germline ends. The CDR3 covers 14 residues. Germline V CDR1 and CDR2: SGHTA, FQGNSA.

This clonotype was observed a handful of times. The chain carries TRBV20-1 and TRBJ2-1, with 7 bases matching TRBD2. This CDR3 is built from 15 residues. Germline assignment: CDR1 DFQATT and CDR2 SNEGSKA (reference sequence). Trimming at V came to 1 base and at J to 3 bases, leaving 6 bases not matched to a gene. CDR3 bases: TGCAGTGCTAGAGCCCAGCGGGGACTCTACAATGAGCAGTTCTTC. This encodes CSARAQRGLYNEQFF.

This clonotype occurred a few times. The chain uses TRBV20-1 and TRBJ1-5, with D unresolved. V dropped 1 base and J dropped 3 bases, with 16 bases sitting between them. CDR3 length: 16 amino acids. Germline V gene lookup returns CDR1 DFQATT and CDR2 SNEGSKA (reference sequence). CDR3 nucleotide sequence: TGCAGTGCTAGAGGGAGTCACTCAGGAGCCAATCAGCCCCAGCATTTT. Translation: CSARGSHSGANQPQHF.

This clonotype was counted only a few times. Here the CDR3 reads CASSSPGLAVNEQYF. The DNA of the CDR3 is TGTGCCAGCAGCTCGCCGGGACTAGCTGTGAACGAGCAGTACTTC. The rearrangement joins TRBV7-9 to TRBJ2-7; 9 bases match TRBD2. Germline CDR1 reads SEHNR; CDR2 reads FQNEAQ (reference sequence). CDR3 length: 15 amino acids. With 4 bases clipped from V and 5 bases from J, the junction kept 9 bases outside the gene matches.

The table lists this clonotype with a few counts. The CDR3 bases are TGTGCCAGCAGCTCTTTACTGTCGAGCTCCTACGAGCAGTACTTC. It specifies CASSSLLSSSYEQYF. The chain employs TRBV12-3 or TRBV12-4 and TRBJ2-7; D gene unclear. The CDR3 covers 15 residues. V lost 6 bases and J 0 bases, leaving 15 bases between the germline ends.

This clonotype is categorized as medium-sized. The rearrangement uses TRBV27 and TRBJ1-4; D unresolved. The V gene's germline CDR1 is MNHEY and CDR2 SMNVEV (reference sequence). Trimming took off 6 bases at V and 8 bases at J, with 13 bases between the two ends. This CDR3 spans 13 amino acids. The CDR3: CASSPWIGEKLFF. The DNA for the CDR3 is TGTGCCAGCAGCCCTTGGATCGGGGAAAAACTGTTTTTT.

The gene calls are TRBV7-9 and TRBJ2-7, with 7 bases matching TRBD1. The CDR3 sequence is 14 residues long. Germline V gives CDR1 SEHNR, CDR2 FQNEAQ (reference sequence). Trimming cost V 2 bases and J 3 bases; bases outside gene matches: 4. In DNA form, the CDR3 reads TGTGCCAGCAGCTTACCAGGGACAGTCTACGAGCAGTACTTC. This gives the protein CASSLPGTVYEQYF.

The genes are TRBV9 and TRBJ2-3, with 7 bases fitting TRBD2. V shed 0 bases, J shed 4 bases, and the junction held 11 bases outside the gene matches. This CDR3 has 17 amino acids. Germline V gives CDR1 SGDLS, CDR2 YYNGEE. CDR3 bases: TGTGCCAGCAGCGTAGCTGAGTGGGAGGGCCGGGCAGATACGCAGTATTTT. Encoded protein: CASSVAEWEGRADTQYF.

Concerning this clonotype: With a much larger clone just one base away, this may be a read error. The J gene is TRBJ2-1, the V gene TRBV7-3; 8 positions match TRBD1. The assigned J gene may be wrong: the sequence end matches TRBJ2-7 better. The length of the CDR3 is 15 residues. Germline lookup yields CDR1 SGHTA and CDR2 FQGTGA. In DNA, the CDR3 is TGTGCCAGCAGCTTAGGGACAGGAACATGGAATGAGCAGTACTTC. Translating it yields CASSLGTGTWNEQYF.